This T cell receptor (beta chain) originates from a study of blood T cells in healthy people across ages. Combining a sample-barcoded 5' primer with a J-beta primer mix, a second PCR ran for roughly 7 to 11 cycles. One entry per CDR3 protein, called by TCRdb with MiXCR from the 5' RACE reads. The repertoire consists of 450,000 to 700,000 distinct CDR3 sequences, with 25% to 30% occurring once and the leading ten covering around 20%. V lost 3 bases, J lost 4 bases, and 8 bases stayed unmatched. The CDR3 spans 15 residues. Germline CDR1 SGDLS, CDR2 YYNGEE. The receptor was derived from an older woman in good health. The J gene is TRBJ2-7, the V gene TRBV9; 9 positions agree with TRBD1. Sequences were obtained from blood. CDR3 coding DNA: TGTGCCAGCAGCGCACAGGGGGCAGACCAATACGAGCAGTACTTC. Translated: CASSAQGADQYEQYF.